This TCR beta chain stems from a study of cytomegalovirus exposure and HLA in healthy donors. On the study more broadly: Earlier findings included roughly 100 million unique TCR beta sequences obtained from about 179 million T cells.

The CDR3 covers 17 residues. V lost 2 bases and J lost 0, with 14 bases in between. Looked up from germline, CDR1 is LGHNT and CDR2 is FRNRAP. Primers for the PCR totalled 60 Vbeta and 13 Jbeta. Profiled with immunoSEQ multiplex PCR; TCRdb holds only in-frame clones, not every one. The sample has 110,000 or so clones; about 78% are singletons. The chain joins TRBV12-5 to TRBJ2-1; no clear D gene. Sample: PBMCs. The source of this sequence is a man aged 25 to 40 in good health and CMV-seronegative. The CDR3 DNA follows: TGTGCTAGTGGTTTGCCTAAGATGACAAACTCCTACAATGAGCAGTTCTTC. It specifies CASGLPKMTNSYNEQFF.